The subject of this entry is one TCR beta chain. These data originate in a study of blood T cell repertoires in COVID-19. Looking at the study overall: From T cells, B-cell-depleted T cells, or PBMCs came the material, which was cDNA or gDNA.

Patients at the Seattle site were enrolled during active infection and followed longitudinally. Here immunoSEQ multiplex PCR was the method, and the copy in TCRdb shows in-frame clones only, minus some. Found here are hundreds of thousands of clones, 65% to 90% of them singletons; the top ten hold around 10%. The CDR3 spans 15 residues. V trimming: 4 bases; J trimming: 1 base; junction bases outside the gene matches: 3. CDR1 and CDR2 (germline): ENHRY, SYGVKD. This rearrangement joins TRBV10-3 to TRBJ1-1; 10 positions agree with TRBD1. The sample comprised peripheral blood. This sequence was found in a man over 45 with COVID-19, enrolled during active disease. The DNA for the CDR3 is TGTGCCATCAGTGCCCGGGACAGGGGGAACACTGAAGCTTTCTTT. Its protein is CAISARDRGNTEAFF.